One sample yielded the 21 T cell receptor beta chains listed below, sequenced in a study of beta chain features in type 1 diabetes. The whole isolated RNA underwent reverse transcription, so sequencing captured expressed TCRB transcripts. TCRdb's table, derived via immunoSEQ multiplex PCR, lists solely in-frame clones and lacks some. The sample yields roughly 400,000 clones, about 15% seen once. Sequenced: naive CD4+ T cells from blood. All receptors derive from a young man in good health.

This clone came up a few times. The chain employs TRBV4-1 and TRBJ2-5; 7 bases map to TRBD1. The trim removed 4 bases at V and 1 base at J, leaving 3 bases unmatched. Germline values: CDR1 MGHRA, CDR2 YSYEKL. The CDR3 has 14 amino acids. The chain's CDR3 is CASSPGDSQETQYF. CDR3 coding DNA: TGCGCCAGCAGCCCTGGGGACAGCCAAGAGACCCAGTACTTC.

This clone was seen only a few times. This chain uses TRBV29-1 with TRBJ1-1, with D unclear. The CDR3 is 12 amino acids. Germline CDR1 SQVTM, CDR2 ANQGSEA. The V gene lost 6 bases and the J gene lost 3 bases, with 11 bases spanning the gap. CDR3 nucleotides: TGCAGCGTGGTGCAAGGTTACACTGAAGCTTTCTTT. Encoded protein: CSVVQGYTEAFF.

In DNA, the CDR3 is TGTGCCAGCAGCCCTAACAGGGAAATGAACACTGAAGCTTTCTTT. Encoded protein: CASSPNREMNTEAFF. The V gene is TRBV16, the J gene TRBJ1-1; possibly TRBD1 for D (6 bases). V was trimmed by 4 bases and J by 0 bases, leaving 12 bases between them. CDR1 and CDR2 (germline): KGHSY, FQNENV. The CDR3 extends over 15 amino acids.

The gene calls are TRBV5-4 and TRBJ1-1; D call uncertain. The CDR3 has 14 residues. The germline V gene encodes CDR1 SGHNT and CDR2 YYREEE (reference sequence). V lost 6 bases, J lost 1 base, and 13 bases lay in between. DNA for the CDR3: TGTGCCAGCACCGGGGAGCCAAAGAACACTGAAGCTTTCTTT. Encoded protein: CASTGEPKNTEAFF.

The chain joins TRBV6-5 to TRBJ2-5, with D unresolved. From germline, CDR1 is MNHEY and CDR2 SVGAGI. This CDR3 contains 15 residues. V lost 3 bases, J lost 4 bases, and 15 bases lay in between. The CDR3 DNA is TGTGCCAGCAGTTATCGCCCCCGGACGGGAGAGACCCAGTACTTC. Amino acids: CASSYRPRTGETQYF.

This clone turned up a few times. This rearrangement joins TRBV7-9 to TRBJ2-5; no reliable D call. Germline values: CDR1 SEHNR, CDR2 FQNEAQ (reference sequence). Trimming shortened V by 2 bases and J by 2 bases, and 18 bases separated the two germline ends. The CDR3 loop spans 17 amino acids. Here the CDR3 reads CASSLPRGTSIQETQYF. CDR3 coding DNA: TGTGCCAGCAGCTTACCCCGTGGAACTTCAATTCAAGAGACCCAGTACTTC.

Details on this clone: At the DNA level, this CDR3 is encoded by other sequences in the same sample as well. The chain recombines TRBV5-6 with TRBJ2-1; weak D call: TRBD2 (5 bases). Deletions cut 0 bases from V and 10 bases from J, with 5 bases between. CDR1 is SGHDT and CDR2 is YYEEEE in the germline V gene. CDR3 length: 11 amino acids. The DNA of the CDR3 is TGTGCCAGCAGCTTGGGCGGGGAGCAGTTCTTC. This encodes CASSLGGEQFF.

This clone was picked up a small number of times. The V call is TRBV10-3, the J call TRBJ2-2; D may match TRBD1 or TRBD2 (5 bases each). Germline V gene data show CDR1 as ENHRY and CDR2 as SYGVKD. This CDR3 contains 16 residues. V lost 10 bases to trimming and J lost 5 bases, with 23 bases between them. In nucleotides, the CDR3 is TGTGCCACCAACTCCGGGACCCAGAAAGGGACCGGGGAGCTGTTTTTT. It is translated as CATNSGTQKGTGELFF.

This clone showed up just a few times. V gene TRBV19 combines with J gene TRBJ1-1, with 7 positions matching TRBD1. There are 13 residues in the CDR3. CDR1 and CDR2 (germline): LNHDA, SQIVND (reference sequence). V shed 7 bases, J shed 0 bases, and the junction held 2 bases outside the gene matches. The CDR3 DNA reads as TGTGCCAGTACCGGGACAGTGAACACTGAAGCTTTCTTT. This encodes CASTGTVNTEAFF.

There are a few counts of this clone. The CDR3: CASSEGTGTLNIQYF. In DNA, the CDR3 is TGTGCCAGCAGCGAAGGAACCGGGACTCTTAACATTCAGTACTTC. The V gene is TRBV11-2, the J gene TRBJ2-4; D possibly corresponds to TRBD2 (6 bases). The CDR3 has 15 amino acids. Trimming pared 5 bases from V and 7 bases from J, leaving 18 bases between. Germline CDR1 and CDR2: SGHAT and FQNNGV.

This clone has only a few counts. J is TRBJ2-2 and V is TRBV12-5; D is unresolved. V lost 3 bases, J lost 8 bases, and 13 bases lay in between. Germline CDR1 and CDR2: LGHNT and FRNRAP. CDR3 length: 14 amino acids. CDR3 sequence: CASGFRVIKGELFF. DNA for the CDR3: TGTGCTAGTGGTTTCCGGGTTATAAAGGGGGAGCTGTTTTTT.

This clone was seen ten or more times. The CDR3 DNA reads as TGCAGCGTGTCCGGGACATCCTTCTCTGGAAACACCATATATTTT. This sequence encodes CSVSGTSFSGNTIYF. The J gene is TRBJ1-3, the V gene TRBV29-1, with a possible D match to TRBD1 (6 bases). The CDR3 length is 15 residues. V was cut by 6 bases and J by 0 bases, with 15 bases left in between. Germline CDR1 SQVTM, CDR2 ANQGSEA.

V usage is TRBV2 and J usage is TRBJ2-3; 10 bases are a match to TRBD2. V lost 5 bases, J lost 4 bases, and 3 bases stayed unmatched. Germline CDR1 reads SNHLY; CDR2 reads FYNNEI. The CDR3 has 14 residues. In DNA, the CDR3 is TGTGCCAGCAGTCGGACTAGCGGAGCAGATACGCAGTATTTT. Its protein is CASSRTSGADTQYF.

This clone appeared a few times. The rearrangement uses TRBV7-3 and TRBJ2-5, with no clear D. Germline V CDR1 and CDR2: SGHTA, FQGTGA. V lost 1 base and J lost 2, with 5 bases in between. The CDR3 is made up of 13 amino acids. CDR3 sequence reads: CASSLSPQETQYF. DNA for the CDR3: TGTGCCAGCAGCTTAAGTCCTCAAGAGACCCAGTACTTC.

The CDR3 DNA reads TGTGCCAGTAGTACCGACTGGGGAACCGGGGAGCTGTTTTTT. Translation gives CASSTDWGTGELFF. The V gene is TRBV19, the J gene TRBJ2-2; no reliable D call. V dropped 4 bases and J dropped 5 bases, with 11 bases sitting between them. The CDR3 is 14 amino acids. The germline V gene has CDR1 LNHDA and CDR2 SQIVND (reference sequence).

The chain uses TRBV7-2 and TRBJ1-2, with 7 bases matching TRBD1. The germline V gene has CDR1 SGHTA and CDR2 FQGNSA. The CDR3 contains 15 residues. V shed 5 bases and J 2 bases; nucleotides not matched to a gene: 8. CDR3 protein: CASSREGDRNYGYTF. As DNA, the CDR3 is TGTGCCAGCAGCAGGGAAGGGGACAGAAACTATGGCTACACCTTC.

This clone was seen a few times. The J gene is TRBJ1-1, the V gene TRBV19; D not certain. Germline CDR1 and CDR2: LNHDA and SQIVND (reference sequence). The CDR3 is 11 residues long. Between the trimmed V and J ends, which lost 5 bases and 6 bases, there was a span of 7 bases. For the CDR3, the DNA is TGTGCCAGTAGTGGTTTCTCTGAAGCTTTCTTT. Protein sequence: CASSGFSEAFF.

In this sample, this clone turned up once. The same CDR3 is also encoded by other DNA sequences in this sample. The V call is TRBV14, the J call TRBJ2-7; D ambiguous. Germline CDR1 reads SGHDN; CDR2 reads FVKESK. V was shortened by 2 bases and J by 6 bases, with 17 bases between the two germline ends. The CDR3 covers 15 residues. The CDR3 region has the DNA TGTGCCAGCAGCCAAACCCGGACCGGGCTGTCCGAGCAGTACTTC. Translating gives CASSQTRTGLSEQYF.

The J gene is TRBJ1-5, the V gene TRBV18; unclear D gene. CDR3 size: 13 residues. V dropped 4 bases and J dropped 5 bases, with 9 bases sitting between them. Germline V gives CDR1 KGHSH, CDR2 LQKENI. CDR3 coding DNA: TGTGCCAGCTCACTAGGAGAGTATCAGCCCCAGCATTTT. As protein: CASSLGEYQPQHF.

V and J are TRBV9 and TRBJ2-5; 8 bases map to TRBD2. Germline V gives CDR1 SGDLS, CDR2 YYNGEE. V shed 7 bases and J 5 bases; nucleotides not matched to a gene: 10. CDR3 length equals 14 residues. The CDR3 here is CASGKRERGETQYF. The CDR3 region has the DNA TGTGCCAGCGGGAAGCGGGAGCGGGGCGAGACCCAGTACTTC.

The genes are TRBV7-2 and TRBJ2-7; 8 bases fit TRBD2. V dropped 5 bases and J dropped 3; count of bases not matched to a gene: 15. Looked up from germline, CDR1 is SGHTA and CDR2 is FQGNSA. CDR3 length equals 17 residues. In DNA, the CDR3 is TGTGCCAGCAGCGCCAGACTAGCGAGGGCTGGGGACTACGAGCAGTACTTC. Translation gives CASSARLARAGDYEQYF.